A selection of T cell receptor beta chains follows, all from one sample in a study of blood T cell repertoires in COVID-19. The assay was immunoSEQ multiplex PCR, and TCRdb's table has in-frame clones only and misses some. The data contain some 200,000 clones, less than 90% of them seen just once; the ten biggest clones take up approximately 5.1%. What was sequenced was peripheral blood. The receptor source for this set is a woman in her sixties or seventies who had recovered from COVID-19. Each CDR3 is given with its conserved first and last residue. The D gene is left open where the match is weak. Expanded clones are given a class, and other clones once, few, many or no size at all.

v_gene	abundance	d_gene	j_gene	CDR3nt	CDR3aa
TRBV5-1	NA	TRBD2	TRBJ2-1	TGCGCCAGCAGCGTCCCAGCGGGGGGACCCTACAATGAGCAGTTCTTC	CASSVPAGGPYNEQFF
TRBV4-1	NA	NA	TRBJ2-7	TGCGCCAGCAGCCTCTCATCTTGGACAGCCGGCGGCTCCTACGAGCAGTACTTC	CASSLSSWTAGGSYEQYF
TRBV19	NA	NA	TRBJ2-7	TGTGCCAGTAGTCAGGCAGGGCCAATCTACGAGCAGTACTTC	CASSQAGPIYEQYF
TRBV10-3	NA	NA	TRBJ2-7	TGTGCCATCAGTCCTCAGGGGATTCAAACCTACGAGCAGTACTTC	CAISPQGIQTYEQYF
TRBV7-6	NA	NA	TRBJ2-1	TGTGCCAGCAGCTTCAGGTACAGCTCCTACAATGAGCAGTTCTTC	CASSFRYSSYNEQFF
TRBV7-9	NA	TRBD1	TRBJ1-6	TGTGCCAGCAGATCAACAGGGGATACGGCACCCCTCCACTTT	CASRSTGDTAPLHF
TRBV13	NA	TRBD1	TRBJ1-1	TGTGCCAGCAGCATATGGACAGGAAACACTGAAGCTTTCTTT	CASSIWTGNTEAFF
TRBV6-5	NA	NA	TRBJ1-1	TGTGCCACCCGACATTACGGGAACACTGAAGCTTTCTTT	CATRHYGNTEAFF
TRBV7-2	NA	TRBD1	TRBJ2-1	TGTGCCAGCAGCCCACAGGGGGGTGCGAGTTACAATGAGCAGTTCTTC	CASSPQGGASYNEQFF
TRBV2	NA	TRBD1	TRBJ1-4	TGTGCCAGCAAGACCCGGACAGGGCTTAATGAAAAACTGTTTTTT	CASKTRTGLNEKLFF
TRBV7-2	NA	NA	TRBJ1-2	TGTGCCAGCAGCCCAGAGGGCCTTACCTATGGCTACACCTTC	CASSPEGLTYGYTF
TRBV3-1/TRBV3-2	once	TRBD1	TRBJ1-1	TGTGCCAGCAGCCAAGTCAGGGGGCGTAACACTGAAGCTTTCTTT	CASSQVRGRNTEAFF
TRBV28	NA	TRBD1	TRBJ1-1	TGTGCCAGCAGTTTAGCGCCCGGGACAGGGGGCTTTGAAGCTTTCTTT	CASSLAPGTGGFEAFF
TRBV4-1	NA	NA	TRBJ1-1	TGCGCCAGCAGCCAGGGCCCGAACACTGAAGCTTTCTTT	CASSQGPNTEAFF
TRBV6-5	NA	NA	TRBJ2-1	TGTGCCAGCCGCGGGACAGTTGCCCGCGATGAGCAGTTCTTC	CASRGTVARDEQFF
TRBV4-1	few	TRBD1	TRBJ1-2	TGCGCCAGCAGCCAAGCCCGGGACAGCTCCACTAACTATGGCTACACCTTC	CASSQARDSSTNYGYTF
TRBV12-3/TRBV12-4	NA	NA	TRBJ2-2	TGTGCCAGCAGGGTATACACCACCGGGGAGCTGTTTTTT	CASRVYTTGELFF
TRBV4-1	NA	NA	TRBJ1-2	TGCGCCAGCAGCCAACCACAGGTGGTAAGCGGCTACACCTTC	CASSQPQVVSGYTF
TRBV5-8	NA	NA	TRBJ1-6	TGTGCCAGCAGCTCCCGGGGGGGACGGACCCAGCCCCTCCACTTT	CASSSRGGRTQPLHF
TRBV12-3/TRBV12-4	NA	NA	TRBJ1-2	TGTGCCAGCAGCAAAGGGACACGCGGCTACACCTTC	CASSKGTRGYTF
TRBV18	NA	TRBD1	TRBJ1-4	TGTGCCAGCTCACCACCAACAGGGGCCGGGGAAAAACTGTTTTTT	CASSPPTGAGEKLFF
TRBV5-6	NA	NA	TRBJ1-6	TGTGCCAGCAGCTGGGGGACAAAATACTCCTATAATTCACCCCTCCACTTT	CASSWGTKYSYNSPLHF
TRBV11-2	NA	NA	TRBJ2-3	TGTGCCAGCAGCACGGTAGAAGGGGCGTATACGCAGTATTTT	CASSTVEGAYTQYF
TRBV20-1	NA	TRBD1	TRBJ2-5	TGCAGTGCTAGTTCAGGGGGCGCGTGGCAAGAGACCCAGTACTTC	CSASSGGAWQETQYF
TRBV12-3/TRBV12-4	NA	NA	TRBJ1-1	TGTGCCAGCAACATTGGAGAGGGTGAAGCTTTCTTT	CASNIGEGEAFF
TRBV7-3	NA	NA	TRBJ2-5	TGTGCCAGCAGCTTCCCACCCGTGGAGGAAGAGACCCAGTACTTC	CASSFPPVEEETQYF
TRBV9	NA	NA	TRBJ1-1	TGTGCCAGCACCGGGGCAGCAGGGGCGAACACTGAAGCTTTCTTT	CASTGAAGANTEAFF
TRBV5-4	once	NA	TRBJ1-6	TGTGCCAGCAGCACCGAGCAGGGGACTAATTCACCCCTCCACTTT	CASSTEQGTNSPLHF
TRBV29-1	NA	TRBD1	TRBJ1-3	TGCAGCGCTCAGCGGGACAGGGGTGGAAACACCATATATTTT	CSAQRDRGGNTIYF
TRBV5-1	once	TRBD1	TRBJ1-4	TGCGCCAGCAGCTCAGGGACAGGGGGCGGTGAAAAACTGTTTTTT	CASSSGTGGGEKLFF
TRBV6-5	NA	NA	TRBJ2-2	TGTGCCAGCAGTTACCAACAAACAGACACCGGGGAGCTGTTTTTT	CASSYQQTDTGELFF
TRBV30	NA	NA	TRBJ1-2	TGTGCCTGGAGTGCCGGGACATACTATGGCTACACCTTC	CAWSAGTYYGYTF
TRBV18	NA	NA	TRBJ1-5	TGTGCCAGCTCACCGGAGGGTAATCAGCCCCAGCATTTT	CASSPEGNQPQHF
TRBV5-1	NA	TRBD2	TRBJ2-5	TGCGCCAGCAGCTTGGAAGCGGGGGGGCCGGAGACCCAGTACTTC	CASSLEAGGPETQYF
TRBV11-2	NA	NA	TRBJ1-6	TGTGCCAGCAGCTTCCGGACCTCGAGGGATTCACCCCTCCACTTT	CASSFRTSRDSPLHF
TRBV7-3	NA	TRBD1	TRBJ1-1	TGTGCCAGCAGCGAACAGGGGGCAAACACTGAAGCTTTCTTT	CASSEQGANTEAFF
TRBV29-1	NA	TRBD2	TRBJ2-3	TGCAGCGTTGGACGGGGGGGGACAGATACGCAGTATTTT	CSVGRGGTDTQYF